The rows below give T cell receptor beta chains drawn from one sample of a study of beta chain features in type 1 diabetes. Libraries were prepared by immunoSEQ multiplex PCR; TCRdb keeps only in-frame clonotypes and omits some of them. The top ten hold about 0.093% of the sample, which has about 620,000 clones, 15% seen once. Sequences were obtained from naive CD4+ T cells from blood. The receptor source for this set is a young man in good health. CDR3s include the opening cysteine and the closing phenylalanine or tryptophan. The D gene is left open where the match is weak. A clone size is listed for some rows: how often the clone was seen (once, few, many), or a class if it is expanded.

d_call: -
v_call: TRBV18
j_call: TRBJ2-7
clone_size: few
cdr3_nt: TGTGCCAGCTCACCGGCGTACGAGCAGTACTTC
cdr3_aa: CASSPAYEQYF

d_call: TRBD2
v_call: TRBV5-1
j_call: TRBJ2-1
clone_size: -
cdr3_nt: TGCGCCAGCAGCTGGCCGGGACTAGCGATTTACAATGAGCAGTTCTTC
cdr3_aa: CASSWPGLAIYNEQFF

d_call: TRBD1
v_call: TRBV10-3
j_call: TRBJ2-2
clone_size: -
cdr3_nt: TGTGCCATCAGTCTTCAACAGGGGACCGGGGAGCTGTTTTTT
cdr3_aa: CAISLQQGTGELFF

d_call: TRBD1
v_call: TRBV19
j_call: TRBJ2-5
clone_size: few
cdr3_nt: TGTGCCAGTAGTATCCTAACAGGGGATGGGGGGACCCAGTACTTC
cdr3_aa: CASSILTGDGGTQYF

d_call: TRBD1
v_call: TRBV2
j_call: TRBJ1-5
clone_size: once
cdr3_nt: TGTGCCAGCAGCGAACAGGGGTTGGGCAATCAGCCCCAGCATTTT
cdr3_aa: CASSEQGLGNQPQHF

d_call: -
v_call: TRBV28
j_call: TRBJ2-7
clone_size: -
cdr3_nt: TGTGCCAGCGCCCGGGTCGGATACGAGCAGTACTTC
cdr3_aa: CASARVGYEQYF

d_call: -
v_call: TRBV7-2
j_call: TRBJ1-1
clone_size: few
cdr3_nt: TGTGCCAGCAGCACCTGGGCGGTCGGAACTGAAGCTTTCTTT
cdr3_aa: CASSTWAVGTEAFF

d_call: -
v_call: TRBV7-2
j_call: TRBJ2-5
clone_size: few
cdr3_nt: TGTGCCAGCAGCACACGGTGGGGGCGTATCGAGACCCAGTACTTC
cdr3_aa: CASSTRWGRIETQYF

d_call: TRBD1
v_call: TRBV29-1
j_call: TRBJ2-3
clone_size: few
cdr3_nt: TGCAGCTCCGACAGGGGAGGTGATACGCAGTATTTT
cdr3_aa: CSSDRGGDTQYF

d_call: TRBD1
v_call: TRBV2
j_call: TRBJ2-5
clone_size: few
cdr3_nt: TGTGCCAGCAGTGAACAGGGGGCCAAAAAAGAGACCCAGTACTTC
cdr3_aa: CASSEQGAKKETQYF

d_call: TRBD1
v_call: TRBV7-3
j_call: TRBJ1-1
clone_size: -
cdr3_nt: TGTGCCAGCAGCCCCCGGGGACAGGGGCCCACTGAAGCTTTCTTT
cdr3_aa: CASSPRGQGPTEAFF

d_call: TRBD1
v_call: TRBV5-5
j_call: TRBJ2-1
clone_size: -
cdr3_nt: TGTGCCAGCAGCCCCCGATCGGGACAGGGCTACAATGAGCAGTTCTTC
cdr3_aa: CASSPRSGQGYNEQFF

d_call: -
v_call: TRBV6-6
j_call: TRBJ2-7
clone_size: -
cdr3_nt: TGTGCCAGCAGTTACTGGGCCGGTTACGAGCAGTACTTC
cdr3_aa: CASSYWAGYEQYF

d_call: -
v_call: TRBV7-8
j_call: TRBJ2-3
clone_size: few
cdr3_nt: TGTGCCAGCAGCCATCGATTCACAGATACGCAGTATTTT
cdr3_aa: CASSHRFTDTQYF

d_call: -
v_call: TRBV25-1
j_call: TRBJ2-7
clone_size: -
cdr3_nt: TGTGCCAGTGGTAGGGGTTACGAGCAGTACTTC
cdr3_aa: CASGRGYEQYF

d_call: -
v_call: TRBV14
j_call: TRBJ1-1
clone_size: few
cdr3_nt: TGTGCCAGCAGCCAAGGGGATTTTTGGAGGACAGCGCACACTGAAGCTTTCTTT
cdr3_aa: CASSQGDFWRTAHTEAFF

d_call: TRBD1
v_call: TRBV10-3
j_call: TRBJ2-5
clone_size: -
cdr3_nt: TGTGCCATCAGTGAGGGGGACAGGGGTCTAGAGACCCAGTACTTC
cdr3_aa: CAISEGDRGLETQYF

d_call: TRBD1
v_call: TRBV9
j_call: TRBJ2-7
clone_size: few
cdr3_nt: TGTGCCAGCAGCGTAGCTCCGGGACAGGGCTACGAGCAGTACTTC
cdr3_aa: CASSVAPGQGYEQYF

d_call: -
v_call: TRBV12-5
j_call: TRBJ2-5
clone_size: -
cdr3_nt: TGTGCTAGTGGTTTGGGCTCGGCTCCCCAAGAGACCCAGTACTTC
cdr3_aa: CASGLGSAPQETQYF

d_call: -
v_call: TRBV9
j_call: TRBJ1-6
clone_size: few
cdr3_nt: TGTGCCAGCAGCCATGACATTAGCTCCTATAATTCACCCCTCCACTTT
cdr3_aa: CASSHDISSYNSPLHF

d_call: TRBD2
v_call: TRBV27
j_call: TRBJ2-1
clone_size: -
cdr3_nt: TGTGCCAGCAGTTTACGTTATGGGAGGGCGCGGTTTTACAATGAGCAGTTCTTC
cdr3_aa: CASSLRYGRARFYNEQFF

d_call: -
v_call: TRBV12-5
j_call: TRBJ1-1
clone_size: few
cdr3_nt: TGTGCTAGTGGTATACTGGGACTTCTTCAAGGCCCCATTGAAGCTTTCTTT
cdr3_aa: CASGILGLLQGPIEAFF

d_call: -
v_call: TRBV19
j_call: TRBJ1-5
clone_size: -
cdr3_nt: TGTGCCAGTATCCCCGTAGGGGGAAGGCAGCCCCAGCATTTT
cdr3_aa: CASIPVGGRQPQHF

d_call: TRBD1
v_call: TRBV25-1
j_call: TRBJ2-7
clone_size: -
cdr3_nt: TGTGCCAGCAGGACCGGACAGGGCCGCCACGAGCAGTACTTC
cdr3_aa: CASRTGQGRHEQYF

d_call: TRBD1
v_call: TRBV27
j_call: TRBJ1-1
clone_size: few
cdr3_nt: TGTGCCAGCAGTTTATATCAAGGGACAGGGAGGACTGAAGCTTTCTTT
cdr3_aa: CASSLYQGTGRTEAFF

d_call: -
v_call: TRBV6-6
j_call: TRBJ2-3
clone_size: -
cdr3_nt: TGTGCCACCAGGAGGACGGTTTCTAGCACAGATACGCAGTATTTT
cdr3_aa: CATRRTVSSTDTQYF

d_call: -
v_call: TRBV28
j_call: TRBJ2-3
clone_size: -
cdr3_nt: TGTGCCAGCAGTCTGAGCCCCCCGACAGATACGCAGTATTTT
cdr3_aa: CASSLSPPTDTQYF

d_call: -
v_call: TRBV10-3
j_call: TRBJ2-6
clone_size: many
cdr3_nt: TGTGCCATCACCGGGGCCGGGGCCAACGTCCTGACTTTC
cdr3_aa: CAITGAGANVLTF

d_call: -
v_call: TRBV18
j_call: TRBJ2-3
clone_size: few
cdr3_nt: TGTGCCAGCTCACCCCCCTCGGTCCCAGATACGCAGTATTTT
cdr3_aa: CASSPPSVPDTQYF

d_call: -
v_call: TRBV4-2
j_call: TRBJ1-1
clone_size: -
cdr3_nt: TGTGCCAGCAGCCAGACCTCAGTCCCCACTGAAGCTTTCTTT
cdr3_aa: CASSQTSVPTEAFF

d_call: TRBD2
v_call: TRBV5-1
j_call: TRBJ2-3
clone_size: -
cdr3_nt: TGCGCCAGCAGCTTGGATCTAGCGGGAGTTACGCAGTATTTT
cdr3_aa: CASSLDLAGVTQYF

d_call: -
v_call: TRBV6-5
j_call: TRBJ1-3
clone_size: -
cdr3_nt: TGTGCCAGCACTCGGGGACCTGGAAACACCATATATTTT
cdr3_aa: CASTRGPGNTIYF

d_call: -
v_call: TRBV4-2
j_call: TRBJ1-1
clone_size: -
cdr3_nt: TGTGCCAGCAGCCAAGACCCGGGTGGGGACACTGAAGCTTTCTTT
cdr3_aa: CASSQDPGGDTEAFF

d_call: TRBD1
v_call: TRBV11-1
j_call: TRBJ2-3
clone_size: many
cdr3_nt: TGTGCCAGCAGCCGACGGGACAGGGGCACAGATACGCAGTATTTT
cdr3_aa: CASSRRDRGTDTQYF

d_call: -
v_call: TRBV7-9
j_call: TRBJ2-1
clone_size: -
cdr3_nt: TGTGCCAGCAGCCGAATCCGGGAGAGCGCGTACAATGAGCAGTTCTTC
cdr3_aa: CASSRIRESAYNEQFF

d_call: TRBD1
v_call: TRBV7-2
j_call: TRBJ2-7
clone_size: -
cdr3_nt: TGTGCCAGCAGCTTAAGACAGGGGGGGACCTACGAGCAGTACTTC
cdr3_aa: CASSLRQGGTYEQYF

d_call: TRBD1
v_call: TRBV7-2
j_call: TRBJ1-2
clone_size: few
cdr3_nt: TGTGCCAGCAGCCCTACAGGGGTTCCTGGCTACACCTTC
cdr3_aa: CASSPTGVPGYTF

d_call: -
v_call: TRBV30
j_call: TRBJ2-7
clone_size: -
cdr3_nt: TGTGCCTGGAGTGAGGCAGTAAGCGGGCAGTACTTC
cdr3_aa: CAWSEAVSGQYF

d_call: -
v_call: TRBV11-2
j_call: TRBJ1-2
clone_size: -
cdr3_nt: TGTGCCAGCAGCTTAGCTCGCTATGGCTACACCTTC
cdr3_aa: CASSLARYGYTF

d_call: TRBD1
v_call: TRBV2
j_call: TRBJ1-6
clone_size: few
cdr3_nt: TGTGCCAGCAGTGAAGCGGGACAGGGGAGATCACCCCTCCACTTT
cdr3_aa: CASSEAGQGRSPLHF

d_call: TRBD1
v_call: TRBV4-2
j_call: TRBJ1-1
clone_size: few
cdr3_nt: TGTGCCAGCAGCGGACAGGGGGGCACTGAAGCTTTCTTT
cdr3_aa: CASSGQGGTEAFF

d_call: -
v_call: TRBV7-9
j_call: TRBJ2-3
clone_size: few
cdr3_nt: TGTGCCAGCAGCTTAGGCAGGGGTAGCACAGATACGCAGTATTTT
cdr3_aa: CASSLGRGSTDTQYF

d_call: -
v_call: TRBV16
j_call: TRBJ1-4
clone_size: -
cdr3_nt: TGTGCCAGCAGCCAATCGGGCGGGCAGGGTGAAAAACTGTTTTTT
cdr3_aa: CASSQSGGQGEKLFF

d_call: -
v_call: TRBV20-1
j_call: TRBJ2-3
clone_size: -
cdr3_nt: TGCAGTCTACCGGTTCGAGATACGCAGTATTTT
cdr3_aa: CSLPVRDTQYF

d_call: TRBD1
v_call: TRBV5-1
j_call: TRBJ2-5
clone_size: few
cdr3_nt: TGCGCCAGCAGAACGCAAACAGGGGGAGAGACCCAGTACTTC
cdr3_aa: CASRTQTGGETQYF

d_call: TRBD1
v_call: TRBV5-1
j_call: TRBJ2-5
clone_size: -
cdr3_nt: TGCGCCAGCAGCCTTGGACAGGGCAGGGAGACCCAGTACTTC
cdr3_aa: CASSLGQGRETQYF

d_call: -
v_call: TRBV10-3
j_call: TRBJ2-1
clone_size: -
cdr3_nt: TGTGCCATCAGCCTCGGGGAGCTCTTTCATGAGCAGTTCTTC
cdr3_aa: CAISLGELFHEQFF

d_call: TRBD1
v_call: TRBV6-5
j_call: TRBJ2-3
clone_size: -
cdr3_nt: TGTGCCAGCAGTGAAGGGAGGACAGGGTTT
cdr3_aa: CASSEGRTGF